This TCR beta chain came from a study of OX40 agonist ivuxolimab in advanced cancers. Looking at the study overall: Prior anti-PD-1, anti-PD-L1 or anti-CTLA-4 therapy did not bar entry, and about 38% had some.

The investigators sampled blood at baseline, at cycle 4 day 1, and at cycle 7 day 1. Sequencing was performed with immunoSEQ multiplex PCR; in TCRdb, only in-frame clones are kept and a portion is missing. The profile shows about 51,000 clones, around nine tenths of them singletons. This clonotype was sampled from an adult with an advanced solid tumor such as melanoma, head and neck, liver or kidney cancer. The input for sequencing was CD4+ or CD8+ T cells sorted from blood, taken in a trial of the OX40 agonist ivuxolimab.

CDR3 in amino acids: CASREGLVNEQFF. The CDR3 DNA sequence: TGTGCCAGCAGGGAGGGGCTCGTGAATGAGCAGTTCTTC. The gene calls are TRBV28 and TRBJ2-1, with D maybe TRBD2 (6 bases). Trimming shortened V by 6 bases and J by 7 bases, and 13 bases separated the two germline ends. The CDR3 totals 13 residues. Per germline, CDR1 MDHEN and CDR2 SYDVKM.